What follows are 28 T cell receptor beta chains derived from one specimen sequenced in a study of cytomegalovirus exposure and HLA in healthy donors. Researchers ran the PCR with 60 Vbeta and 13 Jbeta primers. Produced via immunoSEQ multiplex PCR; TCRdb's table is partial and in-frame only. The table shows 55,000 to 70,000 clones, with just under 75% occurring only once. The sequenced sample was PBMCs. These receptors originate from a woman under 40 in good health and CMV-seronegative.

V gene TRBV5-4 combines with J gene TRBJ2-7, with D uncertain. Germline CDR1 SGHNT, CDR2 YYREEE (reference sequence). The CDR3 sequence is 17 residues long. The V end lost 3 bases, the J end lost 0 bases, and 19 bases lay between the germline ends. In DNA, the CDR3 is TGTGCCAGCAGCTCCCCCCCCGAGCAGAGAGGCTCCTACGAGCAGTACTTC. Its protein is CASSSPPEQRGSYEQYF.

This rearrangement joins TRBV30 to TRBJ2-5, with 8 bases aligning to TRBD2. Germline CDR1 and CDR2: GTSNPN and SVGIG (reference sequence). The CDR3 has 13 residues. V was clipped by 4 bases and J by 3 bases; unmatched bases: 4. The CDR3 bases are TGTGCCTGGACGGGGGGGAGTGAAGAGACCCAGTACTTC. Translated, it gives CAWTGGSEETQYF.

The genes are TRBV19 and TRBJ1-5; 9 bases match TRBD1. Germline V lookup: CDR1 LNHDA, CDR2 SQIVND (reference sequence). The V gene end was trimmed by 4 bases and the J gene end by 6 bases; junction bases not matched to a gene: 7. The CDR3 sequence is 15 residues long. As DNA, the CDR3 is TGTGCCAGTAGTAGGGACAGGGCGGATGGTCAGCCCCAGCATTTT. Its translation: CASSRDRADGQPQHF.

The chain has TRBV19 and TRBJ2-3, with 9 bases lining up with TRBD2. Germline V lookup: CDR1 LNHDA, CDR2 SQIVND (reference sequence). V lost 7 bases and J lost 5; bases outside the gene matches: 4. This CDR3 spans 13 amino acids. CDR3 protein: CASNAGGIDTQYF. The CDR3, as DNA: TGTGCCAGTAATGCGGGAGGGATAGATACGCAGTATTTT. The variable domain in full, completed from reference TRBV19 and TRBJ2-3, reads DGGITQSPKYLFRKEGQNVTLSCEQNLNHDAMYWYRQDPGQGLRLIYYSQIVNDFQKGDIAEGYSVSREKKESFPLTVTSAQKNPTAFYLCASNAGGIDTQYFGPGTRLTVL.

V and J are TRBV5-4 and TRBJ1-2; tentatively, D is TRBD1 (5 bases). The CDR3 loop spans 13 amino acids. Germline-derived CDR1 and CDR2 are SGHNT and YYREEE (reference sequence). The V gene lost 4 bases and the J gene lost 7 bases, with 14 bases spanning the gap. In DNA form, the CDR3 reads TGTGCCAGCAGCCGGGACTCCCTCGGTGGCTACACCTTC. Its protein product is CASSRDSLGGYTF.

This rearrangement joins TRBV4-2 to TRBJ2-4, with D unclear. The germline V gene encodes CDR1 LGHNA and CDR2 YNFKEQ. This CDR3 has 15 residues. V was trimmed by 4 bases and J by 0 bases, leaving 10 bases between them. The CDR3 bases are TGTGCCAGCAGCCTTTCCTATACAGCCAAAAACATTCAGTACTTC. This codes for CASSLSYTAKNIQYF.

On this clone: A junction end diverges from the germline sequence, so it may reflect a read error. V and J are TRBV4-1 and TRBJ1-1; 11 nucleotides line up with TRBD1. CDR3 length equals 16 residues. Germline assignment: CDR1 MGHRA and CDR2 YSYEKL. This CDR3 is CAGSLGTGGGGTEAFF. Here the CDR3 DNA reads TGCGCCGGCAGCCTGGGGACAGGGGGAGGTGGCACTGAAGCTTTCTTT.

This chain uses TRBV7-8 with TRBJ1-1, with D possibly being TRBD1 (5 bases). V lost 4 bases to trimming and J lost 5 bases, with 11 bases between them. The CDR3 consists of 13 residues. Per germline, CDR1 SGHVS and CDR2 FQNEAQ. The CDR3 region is CASSSEEGTEAFF. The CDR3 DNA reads TGTGCCAGCAGCTCCGAGGAGGGGACTGAAGCTTTCTTT.

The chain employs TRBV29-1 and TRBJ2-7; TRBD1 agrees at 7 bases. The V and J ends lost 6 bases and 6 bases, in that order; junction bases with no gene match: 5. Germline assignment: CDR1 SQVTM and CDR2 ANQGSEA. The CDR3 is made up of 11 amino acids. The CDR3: CSVWTGGEQYF. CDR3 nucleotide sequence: TGCAGCGTCTGGACAGGCGGCGAGCAGTACTTC.

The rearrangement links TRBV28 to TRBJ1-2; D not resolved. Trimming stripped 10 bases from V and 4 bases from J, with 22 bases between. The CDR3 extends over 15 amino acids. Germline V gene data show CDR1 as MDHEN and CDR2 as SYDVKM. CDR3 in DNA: TGTGCCACCCCCCTAAGTCGGGAGGGATTCTATGGCTACACCTTC. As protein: CATPLSREGFYGYTF.

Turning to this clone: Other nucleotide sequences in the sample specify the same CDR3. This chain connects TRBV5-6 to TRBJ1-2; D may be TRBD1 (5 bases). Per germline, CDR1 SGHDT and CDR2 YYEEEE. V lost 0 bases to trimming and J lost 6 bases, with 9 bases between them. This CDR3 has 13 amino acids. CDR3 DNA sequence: TGTGCCAGCAGCTTGGGGCAGGGTGATGGCTACACCTTC. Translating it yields CASSLGQGDGYTF. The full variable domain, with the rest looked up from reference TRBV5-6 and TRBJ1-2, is DAGVTQSPTHLIKTRGQQVTLRCSPKSGHDTVSWYQQALGQGPQFIFQYYEEEERQRGNFPDRFSGHQFPNYSSELNVNALLLGDSALYLCASSLGQGDGYTFGSGTRLTVV.

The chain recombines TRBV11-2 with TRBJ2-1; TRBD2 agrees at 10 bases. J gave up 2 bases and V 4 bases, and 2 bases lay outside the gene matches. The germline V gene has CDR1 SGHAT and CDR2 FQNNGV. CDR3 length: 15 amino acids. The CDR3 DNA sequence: TGTGCCAGCAGCTCGACTAGCGGGCCCTACAATGAGCAGTTCTTC. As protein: CASSSTSGPYNEQFF. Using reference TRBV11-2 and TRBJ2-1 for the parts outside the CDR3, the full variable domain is EAGVAQSPRYKIIEKRQSVAFWCNPISGHATLYWYQQILGQGPKLLIQFQNNGVVDDSQLPKDRFSAERLKGVDSTLKIQPAKLEDSAVYLCASSSTSGPYNEQFFGPGTRLTVL.

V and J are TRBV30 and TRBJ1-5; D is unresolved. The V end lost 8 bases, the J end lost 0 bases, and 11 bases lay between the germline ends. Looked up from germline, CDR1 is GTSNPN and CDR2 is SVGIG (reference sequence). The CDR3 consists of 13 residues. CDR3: CALGYNSNQPQHF. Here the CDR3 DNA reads TGTGCCCTGGGCTACAATAGCAATCAGCCCCAGCATTTT.

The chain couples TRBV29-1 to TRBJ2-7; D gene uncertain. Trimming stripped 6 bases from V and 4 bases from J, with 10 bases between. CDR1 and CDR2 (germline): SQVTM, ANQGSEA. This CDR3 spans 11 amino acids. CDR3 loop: CSVVQLYEQYF. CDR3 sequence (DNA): TGCAGCGTCGTACAGCTGTACGAGCAGTACTTC.

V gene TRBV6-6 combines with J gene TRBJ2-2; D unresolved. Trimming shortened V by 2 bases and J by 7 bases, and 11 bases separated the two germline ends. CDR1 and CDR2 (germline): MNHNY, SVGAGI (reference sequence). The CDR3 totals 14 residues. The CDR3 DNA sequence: TGTGCCAGCAGTTACGGGCAGATCCGCGGGGAGCTGTTTTTT. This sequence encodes CASSYGQIRGELFF.

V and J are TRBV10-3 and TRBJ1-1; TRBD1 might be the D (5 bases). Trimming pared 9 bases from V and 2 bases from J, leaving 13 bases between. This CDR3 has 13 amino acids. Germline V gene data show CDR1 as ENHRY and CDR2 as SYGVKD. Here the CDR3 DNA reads TGTGCCATACAGACGGGGGATAACACTGAAGCTTTCTTT. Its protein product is CAIQTGDNTEAFF.

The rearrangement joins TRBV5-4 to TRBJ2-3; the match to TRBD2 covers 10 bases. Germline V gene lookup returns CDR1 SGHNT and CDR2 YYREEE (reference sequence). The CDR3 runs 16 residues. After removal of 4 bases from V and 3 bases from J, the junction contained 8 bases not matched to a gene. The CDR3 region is CASSPGLAALTDTQYF. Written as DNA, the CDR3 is TGTGCCAGCAGCCCTGGACTAGCGGCTCTTACAGATACGCAGTATTTT. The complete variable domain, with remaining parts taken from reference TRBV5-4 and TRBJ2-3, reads ETGVTQSPTHLIKTRGQQVTLRCSSQSGHNTVSWYQQALGQGPQFIFQYYREEENGRGNFPPRFSGLQFPNYSSELNVNALELDDSALYLCASSPGLAALTDTQYFGPGTRLTVL.

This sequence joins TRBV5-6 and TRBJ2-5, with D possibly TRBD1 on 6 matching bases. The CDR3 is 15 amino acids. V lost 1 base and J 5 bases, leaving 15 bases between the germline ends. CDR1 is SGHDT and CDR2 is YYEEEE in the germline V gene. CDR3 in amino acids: CASSLITGTGETQYF. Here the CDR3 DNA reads TGTGCCAGCAGCTTGATTACAGGGACGGGGGAGACCCAGTACTTC.

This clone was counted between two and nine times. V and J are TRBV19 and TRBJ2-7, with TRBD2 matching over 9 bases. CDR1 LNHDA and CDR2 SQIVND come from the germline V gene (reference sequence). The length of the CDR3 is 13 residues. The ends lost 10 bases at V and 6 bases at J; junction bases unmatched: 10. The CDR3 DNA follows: TGTGCCACCGGGGCGGGGGGGCGGCGCGAGCAGTACGTC. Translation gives CATGAGGRREQYV.

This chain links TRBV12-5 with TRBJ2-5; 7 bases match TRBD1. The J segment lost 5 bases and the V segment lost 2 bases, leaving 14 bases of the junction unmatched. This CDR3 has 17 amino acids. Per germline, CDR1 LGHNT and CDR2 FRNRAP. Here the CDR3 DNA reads TGTGCTAGTGGTTTGTCGTACGACAGGGATCCCCGGGAGACCCAGTACTTC. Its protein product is CASGLSYDRDPRETQYF.

CDR3 region: CAIGTGSYEQYV. CDR3 sequence (DNA): TGTGCCATCGGGACAGGCTCCTACGAGCAGTACGTC. The chain uses TRBV6-6 and TRBJ2-7; 8 bases are a match to TRBD1. The CDR3 covers 12 residues. Germline V gene lookup returns CDR1 MNHNY and CDR2 SVGAGI (reference sequence). The ends lost 10 bases at V and 0 bases at J; junction bases unmatched: 2.

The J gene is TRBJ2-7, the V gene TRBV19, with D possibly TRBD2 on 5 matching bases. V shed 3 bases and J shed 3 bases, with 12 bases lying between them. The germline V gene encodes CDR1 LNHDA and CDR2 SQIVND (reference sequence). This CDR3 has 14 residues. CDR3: CASSISGTRYEQYF. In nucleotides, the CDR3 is TGTGCCAGTAGTATCTCGGGAACCCGCTACGAGCAGTACTTC. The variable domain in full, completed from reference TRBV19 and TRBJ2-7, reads DGGITQSPKYLFRKEGQNVTLSCEQNLNHDAMYWYRQDPGQGLRLIYYSQIVNDFQKGDIAEGYSVSREKKESFPLTVTSAQKNPTAFYLCASSISGTRYEQYFGPGTRLTVT.

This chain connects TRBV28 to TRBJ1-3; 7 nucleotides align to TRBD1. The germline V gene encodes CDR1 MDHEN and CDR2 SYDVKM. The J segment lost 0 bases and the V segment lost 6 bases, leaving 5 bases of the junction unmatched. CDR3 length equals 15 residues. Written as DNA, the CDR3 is TGTGCCAGCAGAACAGGGGAACTCTCTGGAAACACCATATATTTT. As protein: CASRTGELSGNTIYF.

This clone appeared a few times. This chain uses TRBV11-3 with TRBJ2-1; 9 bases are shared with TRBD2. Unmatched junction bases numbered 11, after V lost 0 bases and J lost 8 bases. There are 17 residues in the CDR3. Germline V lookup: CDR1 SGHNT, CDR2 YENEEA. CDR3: CASSLDFRRGGADEQFF. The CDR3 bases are TGTGCCAGCAGCTTAGACTTTCGGCGGGGGGGGGCCGATGAGCAGTTCTTC. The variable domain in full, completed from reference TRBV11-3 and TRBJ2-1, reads EAGVVQSPRYKIIEKKQPVAFWCNPISGHNTLYWYLQNLGQGPELLIRYENEEAVDDSQLPKDRFSAERLKGVDSTLKIQPAELGDSAVYLCASSLDFRRGGADEQFFGPGTRLTVL.

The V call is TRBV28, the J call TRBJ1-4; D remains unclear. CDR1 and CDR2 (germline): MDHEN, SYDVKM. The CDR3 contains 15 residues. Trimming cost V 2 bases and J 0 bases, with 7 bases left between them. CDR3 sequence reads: CASSLLRATNEKLFF. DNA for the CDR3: TGTGCCAGCAGTTTACTCCGTGCAACTAATGAAAAACTGTTTTTT. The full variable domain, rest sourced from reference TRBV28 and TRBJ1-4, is DVKVTQSSRYLVKRTGEKVFLECVQDMDHENMFWYRQDPGLGLRLIYFSYDVKMKEKGDIPEGYSVSREKKERFSLILESASTNQTSMYLCASSLLRATNEKLFFGSGTQLSVL.

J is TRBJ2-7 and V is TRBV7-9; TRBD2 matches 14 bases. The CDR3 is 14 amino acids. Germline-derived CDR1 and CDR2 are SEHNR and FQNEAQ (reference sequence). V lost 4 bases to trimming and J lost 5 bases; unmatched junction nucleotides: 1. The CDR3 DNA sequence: TGTGCCAGCAGCTCGGGACTAGCGGGAGACGAGCAGTACGTC. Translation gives CASSSGLAGDEQYV.

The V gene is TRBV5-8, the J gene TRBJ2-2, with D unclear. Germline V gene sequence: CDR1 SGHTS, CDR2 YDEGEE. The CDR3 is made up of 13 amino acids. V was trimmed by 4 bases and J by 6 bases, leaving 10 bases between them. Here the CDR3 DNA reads TGTGCCAGCAGCCCGGAGTTGGCCGGGGAGCTGTTTTTT. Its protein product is CASSPELAGELFF. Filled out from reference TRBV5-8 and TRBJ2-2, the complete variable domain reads EAGVTQSPTHLIKTRGQQATLRCSPISGHTSVYWYQQALGLGLQFLLWYDEGEERNRGNFPPRFSGRQFPNYSSELNVNALELEDSALYLCASSPELAGELFFGEGSRLTVL.

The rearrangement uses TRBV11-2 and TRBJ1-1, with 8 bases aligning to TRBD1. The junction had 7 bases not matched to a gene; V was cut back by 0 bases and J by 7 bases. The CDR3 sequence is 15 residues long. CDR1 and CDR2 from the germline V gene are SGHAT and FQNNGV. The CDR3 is CASSLDNSGGCEAFF. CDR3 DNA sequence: TGTGCCAGCAGCTTAGATAACTCAGGGGGCTGTGAAGCTTTCTTT.